The rows below give T cell receptor beta chains drawn from one sample of a study of cytomegalovirus exposure and HLA in healthy donors. Assay used: immunoSEQ multiplex PCR; TCRdb lists only in-frame clones, some missing. The sample lists 150,000 to 170,000 clones; more than 75% were seen once. Sequencing input: PBMCs. The receptors originated from a man aged 30 to 39 in good health and CMV-seropositive. CDR3s include the opening cysteine and the closing phenylalanine or tryptophan. Each record gives: D gene, clone size, V gene, J gene, CDR3 DNA, CDR3 protein. A D gene is named only where the DNA matches it firmly. Clone size, where shown, is once, few, many, or a class for clones that have expanded.

d_gene: NA
abundance: NA
v_gene: TRBV28
j_gene: TRBJ1-5
CDR3nt: TGTGCCAGCAGTCCTTTCGGGGGCAATCAGCCCCAGCATTTT
CDR3aa: CASSPFGGNQPQHF

d_gene: NA
abundance: few
v_gene: TRBV6-1
j_gene: TRBJ1-4
CDR3nt: TGTGCCAGCAGTGAACCCCGGGATGCCTCAACTAATGAAAAACTGTTTTTT
CDR3aa: CASSEPRDASTNEKLFF

d_gene: TRBD1
abundance: NA
v_gene: TRBV10-3
j_gene: TRBJ2-7
CDR3nt: TGTGCCATCAGATCCGGGACAGGAATCTCCTACGAGCAGTACTTC
CDR3aa: CAIRSGTGISYEQYF

d_gene: NA
abundance: NA
v_gene: TRBV7-9
j_gene: TRBJ2-7
CDR3nt: TGTGCCAGCAGCTTAGGTGTGACTGCCTACGAGCAGTACTTC
CDR3aa: CASSLGVTAYEQYF

d_gene: TRBD1
abundance: NA
v_gene: TRBV28
j_gene: TRBJ1-2
CDR3nt: TGTGCCAGCAGTTTTCAGGGGGCCGGAGGCTACACCTTC
CDR3aa: CASSFQGAGGYTF

d_gene: TRBD1
abundance: NA
v_gene: TRBV6-1
j_gene: TRBJ1-5
CDR3nt: TGTGCCAGTCAAACAGGGGGTAGCAATCAGCCCCAGCATTTT
CDR3aa: CASQTGGSNQPQHF

d_gene: NA
abundance: NA
v_gene: TRBV19
j_gene: TRBJ2-5
CDR3nt: TGTGCCAGTAGTAACGACGACAGGATACAAGAGACCCAGTACTTC
CDR3aa: CASSNDDRIQETQYF

d_gene: TRBD2
abundance: NA
v_gene: TRBV10-3
j_gene: TRBJ2-7
CDR3nt: TGTGCCATCAGTGAGTCGTTAGCGGGGGGAGAGCAGTACTTC
CDR3aa: CAISESLAGGEQYF

d_gene: NA
abundance: NA
v_gene: TRBV4-1
j_gene: TRBJ2-3
CDR3nt: TGCGCCAGCAGCCAAGGGTACAGAAGCACAGATACGCAGTATTTT
CDR3aa: CASSQGYRSTDTQYF

d_gene: TRBD1
abundance: NA
v_gene: TRBV10-3
j_gene: TRBJ2-7
CDR3nt: TGTGCCATCGGGGGGGACAGGGCGAGGGAGCAGTACTTC
CDR3aa: CAIGGDRAREQYF

d_gene: TRBD2
abundance: few
v_gene: TRBV11-3
j_gene: TRBJ2-3
CDR3nt: TGTGCCAGCAGCTTAGGGGCTAGCGGGAGTTCCACAGATACGCAGTATTTT
CDR3aa: CASSLGASGSSTDTQYF

d_gene: NA
abundance: NA
v_gene: TRBV20-1
j_gene: TRBJ2-3
CDR3nt: TGCAGTGCAGGGGTCACAGATACGCAGTATTTT
CDR3aa: CSAGVTDTQYF

d_gene: TRBD1
abundance: NA
v_gene: TRBV18
j_gene: TRBJ2-5
CDR3nt: TGTGCCAGCTCACCTCCCGGGACAGTGTTAGGGACCCAGTACTTC
CDR3aa: CASSPPGTVLGTQYF

d_gene: TRBD2
abundance: NA
v_gene: TRBV9
j_gene: TRBJ2-7
CDR3nt: TGTGCCAGCAGCGGAAGCGGGAGGTGGAACGAGCAGTACTTC
CDR3aa: CASSGSGRWNEQYF

d_gene: TRBD1
abundance: NA
v_gene: TRBV9
j_gene: TRBJ2-7
CDR3nt: TGTGCCAGCAGCGAGGCCGGGACAGGGTATGACGAGCAGTACTTC
CDR3aa: CASSEAGTGYDEQYF

d_gene: NA
abundance: NA
v_gene: TRBV4-2
j_gene: TRBJ2-7
CDR3nt: TGTGCCAGCAGCCCGACTTACACAGGCAGCTACGAGCAGTACTTC
CDR3aa: CASSPTYTGSYEQYF

d_gene: TRBD1
abundance: NA
v_gene: TRBV15
j_gene: TRBJ2-1
CDR3nt: TGTGCCACCAGCAATATCAGGGGGAATGAGCAGTTCTTC
CDR3aa: CATSNIRGNEQFF

d_gene: TRBD2
abundance: NA
v_gene: TRBV10-3
j_gene: TRBJ2-1
CDR3nt: TGTGCCATCAGTGCCGGGACTAGCGGGAAGTACAATGAGCAGTTCTTC
CDR3aa: CAISAGTSGKYNEQFF

d_gene: TRBD2
abundance: NA
v_gene: TRBV9
j_gene: TRBJ2-7
CDR3nt: TGTGCCAGCAGCGCCGGGGGGGTCCACGAGCAGTACTTC
CDR3aa: CASSAGGVHEQYF

d_gene: TRBD1
abundance: NA
v_gene: TRBV5-1
j_gene: TRBJ1-2
CDR3nt: TGCGCCAGCAGCACGGGACAGGGGAGAGGCTACACCTTC
CDR3aa: CASSTGQGRGYTF

d_gene: NA
abundance: once
v_gene: TRBV4-2
j_gene: TRBJ2-2
CDR3nt: TGTGCCAGCAGCCAAGAACGGGTTGGCGGGGAGCTGTTTTTT
CDR3aa: CASSQERVGGELFF

d_gene: NA
abundance: NA
v_gene: TRBV18
j_gene: TRBJ1-1
CDR3nt: TGTGCCAGCTCACGGACATCTGAGAACACTGAAGCTTTCTTT
CDR3aa: CASSRTSENTEAFF

d_gene: NA
abundance: NA
v_gene: TRBV9
j_gene: TRBJ1-5
CDR3nt: TGTGCCAGCAGCCTTGGACAAGGGGGAAACAATCAGCCCCAGCATTTT
CDR3aa: CASSLGQGGNNQPQHF

d_gene: TRBD1
abundance: NA
v_gene: TRBV7-9
j_gene: TRBJ2-5
CDR3nt: TGCGCCAGCAGCTTATCCGGGACAGGGCGGCGAGAGACCCAGTACTTC
CDR3aa: CASSLSGTGRRETQYF

d_gene: NA
abundance: once
v_gene: TRBV15
j_gene: TRBJ2-1
CDR3nt: TGTGCCACCAGCAGAGATTGGCGGAGCTCCTACAATGAGCAGTTCTTC
CDR3aa: CATSRDWRSSYNEQFF

d_gene: NA
abundance: NA
v_gene: TRBV6-1
j_gene: TRBJ1-2
CDR3nt: TGTGTCAAGTGGCAGTTCGATGATTATGGCTACACCTTC
CDR3aa: CVKWQFDDYGYTF

d_gene: TRBD1
abundance: NA
v_gene: TRBV5-5
j_gene: TRBJ2-7
CDR3nt: TGTGCCAGCAGGCGGGACAGGTTTTCCTACGAGCAGTACTTC
CDR3aa: CASRRDRFSYEQYF

d_gene: NA
abundance: NA
v_gene: TRBV13
j_gene: TRBJ2-1
CDR3nt: TGTGCCAGCAGCCCCGGACAAGAAGAGCAGTTCTTC
CDR3aa: CASSPGQEEQFF